The clone carrying this TCR beta chain was picked up many times. Alongside a J-beta primer mix, a sample-barcoded 5' primer served in a second PCR lasting roughly 7 to 12 cycles. Every sample gave at least 2.5 million paired-end reads containing CDR3. MiXCR, applied by TCRdb to the 5' RACE reads, yields one record per CDR3 protein. The table shows 590,000 or so distinct CDR3 sequences, with 25% to 35% occurring only once. The data originate from a study of blood T cells in healthy people across ages. Germline CDR1 and CDR2: SGHTA and FQGNSA. The ends were cut back, 8 bases at V and 4 bases at J, with 20 bases in the middle. CDR3 length: 15 amino acids.

The V and J genes are TRBV7-2 and TRBJ1-2; no clear D. The material sequenced was blood. The receptor was derived from an elderly woman in good health. This CDR3 reads CASFIPPVSSYGYTF. As DNA, the CDR3 is TGTGCCAGCTTTATCCCTCCCGTATCGAGCTATGGCTACACCTTC.